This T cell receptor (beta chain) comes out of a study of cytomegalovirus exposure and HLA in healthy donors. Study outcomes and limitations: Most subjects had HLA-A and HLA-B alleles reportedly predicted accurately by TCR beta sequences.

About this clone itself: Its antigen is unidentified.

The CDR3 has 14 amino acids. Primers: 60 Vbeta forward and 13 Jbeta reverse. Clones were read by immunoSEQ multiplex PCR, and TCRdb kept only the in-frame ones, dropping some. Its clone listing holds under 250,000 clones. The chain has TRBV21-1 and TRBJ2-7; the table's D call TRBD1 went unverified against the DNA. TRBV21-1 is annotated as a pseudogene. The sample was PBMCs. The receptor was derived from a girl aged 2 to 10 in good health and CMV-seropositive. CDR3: CASVPDRSSYEQYF. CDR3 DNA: TGTGCCAGCGTTCCAGACAGGAGCTCCTACGAGCAGTACTTC.